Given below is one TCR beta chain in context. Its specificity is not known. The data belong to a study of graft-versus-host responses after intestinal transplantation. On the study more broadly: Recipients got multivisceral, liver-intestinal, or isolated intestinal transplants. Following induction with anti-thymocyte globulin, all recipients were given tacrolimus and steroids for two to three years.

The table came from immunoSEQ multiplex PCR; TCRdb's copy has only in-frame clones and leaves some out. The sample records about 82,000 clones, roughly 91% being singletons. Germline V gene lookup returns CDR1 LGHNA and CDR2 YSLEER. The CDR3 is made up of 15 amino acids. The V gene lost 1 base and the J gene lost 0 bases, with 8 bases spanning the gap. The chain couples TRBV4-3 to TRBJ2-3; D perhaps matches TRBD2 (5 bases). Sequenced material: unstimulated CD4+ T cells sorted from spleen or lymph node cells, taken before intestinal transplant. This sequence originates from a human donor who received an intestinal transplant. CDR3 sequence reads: CASSQVARSTDTQYF. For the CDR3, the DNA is TGCGCCAGCAGCCAAGTAGCGAGAAGCACAGATACGCAGTATTTT.